Shown below are 23 T cell receptor beta chains from a single sample sequenced in a study of T-cell memory formation after mild COVID-19. TCRdb redid the calling of the 5' RACE reads with MiXCR, one entry per CDR3 protein. Of roughly 300,000 distinct CDR3 sequences listed, roughly 8.2% are singletons. The sequenced material came from PBMCs or a T cell subset sorted from them (not recorded which). The receptors come from a young man who had mild COVID-19 (a few samples of this study predate the infection). Cell type and time point are not known.

The J gene is TRBJ1-2, the V gene TRBV18, with 8 positions matching TRBD1. CDR1 and CDR2 (germline): KGHSH, LQKENI. Losses at the gene ends were 4 bases for V and 3 bases for J; bases not matched to a gene: 10. CDR3 length equals 16 residues. CDR3 loop: CASSRSLQGDHYGYTF. CDR3 in DNA: TGTGCCAGCTCACGATCGTTACAGGGGGACCACTATGGCTACACCTTC.

V and J are TRBV7-2 and TRBJ2-2; TRBD1 matches at 9 bases. V lost 8 bases to trimming and J lost 8 bases; unmatched junction nucleotides: 9. This CDR3 comprises 14 residues. Germline V gene data show CDR1 as SGHTA and CDR2 as FQGNSA. CDR3 sequence: CASVTQGALGELFF. The DNA of the CDR3 is TGTGCCAGCGTGACACAGGGGGCTCTGGGGGAGCTGTTTTTT.

CDR3 residues: CASRLGGQGNSPLHF. The CDR3 nucleotides read TGTGCCAGCAGACTAGGGGGACAGGGTAATTCACCCCTCCACTTT. The genes are TRBV7-2 and TRBJ1-6, with 9 positions matching TRBD1. CDR1 and CDR2 from the germline V gene are SGHTA and FQGNSA. V shed 6 bases and J 6 bases; nucleotides not matched to a gene: 6. The CDR3 is 15 amino acids.

This sequence joins TRBV2 and TRBJ2-2; D perhaps matches TRBD1 (6 bases). The germline V and J ends were trimmed by 7 bases and 2 bases, with 11 bases remaining between them. Germline lookup yields CDR1 SNHLY and CDR2 FYNNEI. The CDR3 sequence is 14 residues long. The CDR3 spells CASNRDTNTGELFF. The DNA for the CDR3 is TGTGCCAGCAACCGGGACACCAACACCGGGGAGCTGTTTTTT.

The V gene is TRBV11-3, the J gene TRBJ2-3; perhaps TRBD2 as D (7 bases). From germline, CDR1 is SGHNT and CDR2 YENEEA. V shed 9 bases and J shed 5 bases, with 18 bases lying between them. This CDR3 region has 14 residues. CDR3 sequence (DNA): TGTGCCAGAGGGATGGGGGGGCCTGGAGATACGCAGTATTTT. Its translation: CARGMGGPGDTQYF.

This clonotype was picked up a small number of times. This may arise from a read error, as a much more abundant clone is one base away. This chain connects TRBV12-3 or TRBV12-4 to TRBJ2-6; D is uncertain. V was shortened by 7 bases and J by 2 bases, with 3 bases between the two germline ends. This CDR3 comprises 12 residues. The CDR3 loop reads CASTPGANVLTF. The CDR3 DNA reads as TGTGCCAGCACCCCTGGGGCCAACGTCCTGACTTTC.

This clonotype has a handful of counts. This chain joins TRBV10-3 and TRBJ1-5; D remains unclear. V lost 6 bases, J lost 6 bases, and 9 bases lay in between. The germline CDR1 and CDR2 sequences are ENHRY and SYGVKD. The CDR3 has 12 residues. CDR3 protein: CAISTEFQPQHF. The CDR3, as DNA: TGTGCCATCAGCACAGAGTTTCAGCCCCAGCATTTT.

The chain carries TRBV9 and TRBJ2-5, with 9 bases matching TRBD2. CDR1 and CDR2 (germline): SGDLS, YYNGEE. V gave up 2 bases and J gave up 5 bases; unmatched junction bases: 10. This CDR3 has 16 residues. The CDR3 DNA is TGTGCCAGCAGCGTTAGCGGGGGTCGCGTGTTGGAGACCCAGTACTTC. Its translation: CASSVSGGRVLETQYF.

This clonotype has only a few counts. The chain uses TRBV5-1 and TRBJ1-1; 11 nucleotides agree with TRBD1. V was pared by 4 bases and J by 5 bases, with 7 bases of the junction left unmatched. Germline CDR1 SGHRS, CDR2 YFSETQ. The CDR3 sequence is 15 residues long. The CDR3 region is CASSGEGQGETEAFF. CDR3 in DNA: TGCGCCAGCAGCGGGGAGGGACAGGGGGAAACTGAAGCTTTCTTT.

The rearrangement joins TRBV24-1 to TRBJ2-7, with D unresolved. Trimming removed 7 bases from V and 1 base from J, with 7 bases in between. The CDR3 spans 12 residues. The germline CDR1 and CDR2 sequences are KGHDR and SFDVKD. The CDR3 region has the DNA TGTGCCACCAGGACGGATTCCTACGAGCAGTACTTC. Its protein is CATRTDSYEQYF.

The rearrangement joins TRBV7-9 to TRBJ2-7; possibly TRBD1 or TRBD2 for D (6 bases each). There are 14 residues in the CDR3. Looked up from germline, CDR1 is SEHNR and CDR2 is FQNEAQ (reference sequence). V was pared by 5 bases and J by 5 bases, with 16 bases between. CDR3 sequence (DNA): TGTGCCAGCAGCACACAGGTCGGGGGCAACGAGCAGTACGTC. Residues: CASSTQVGGNEQYV.

The chain is built from TRBV7-8 and TRBJ1-1; weak D call: TRBD1 (5 bases). This CDR3 is 16 amino acids long. CDR1 is SGHVS, CDR2 FQNEAQ, per germline. With 1 base removed from V and 1 base from J, the gap between germline ends came to 13 bases. The DNA for the CDR3 is TGTGCCAGCAGCTTAGATGTACAGGCTGCGAACACTGAAGCTTTCTTT. This encodes CASSLDVQAANTEAFF.

This rearrangement joins TRBV7-8 to TRBJ1-5; 7 nucleotides align to TRBD1. Germline V CDR1 and CDR2: SGHVS, FQNEAQ. V gave up 1 base and J gave up 4 bases; unmatched junction bases: 10. This CDR3 contains 17 residues. The CDR3 DNA reads TGTGCCAGCAGCTTAGTGGGGGACAGCCTCAAGAATCAGCCCCAGCATTTT. It codes for CASSLVGDSLKNQPQHF.

The chain has TRBV29-1 and TRBJ2-3; D perhaps matches TRBD1 (6 bases). Germline values: CDR1 SQVTM, CDR2 ANQGSEA. The CDR3 contains 13 residues. V shed 7 bases and J shed 0 bases, with 11 bases lying between them. CDR3 in amino acids: CSAQGGSTDTQYF. The CDR3, as DNA: TGCAGCGCCCAAGGGGGTAGCACAGATACGCAGTATTTT.

A few counts support this clonotype. The genes are TRBV6-2 or TRBV6-3 and TRBJ2-5, with D perhaps matching TRBD1 (5 bases). The CDR3 sequence is 15 residues long. The germline V gene encodes CDR1 MNHEY and CDR2 SVGEGT. Trimming shortened V by 7 bases and J by 5 bases, and 20 bases separated the two germline ends. CDR3 sequence (DNA): TGTGCCAGCACCATCACAGAGGCAGGGAAGGAGACCCAGTACTTC. It is translated as CASTITEAGKETQYF.

Remarks on this clonotype: Since a much larger clone is just one base distant, this may be a read error. CDR3 nucleotides: TGCTCCAGCAGCCACGATTGGGACACTTCCACAGATACGCAGTATTTT. The encoded protein is CSSSHDWDTSTDTQYF. The chain uses TRBV5-1 and TRBJ2-3; tentatively, D is TRBD1 (6 bases). Germline lookup yields CDR1 SGHRS and CDR2 YFSETQ. The CDR3 loop spans 16 amino acids.

The chain has TRBV2 and TRBJ2-7; D gene uncertain. Trimming cost V 6 bases and J 2 bases, with 8 bases left between them. There are 12 residues in the CDR3. Germline V gives CDR1 SNHLY, CDR2 FYNNEI. The CDR3 region has the DNA TGTGCCAGCAGGGTGACAACCTACGAGCAGTACTTC. It is translated as CASRVTTYEQYF.

The rearrangement links TRBV14 to TRBJ1-2; TRBD1 is a possible D gene (5 bases). The germline CDR1 and CDR2 sequences are SGHDN and FVKESK. V was clipped by 4 bases and J by 7 bases, with 16 bases between them. This CDR3 is 14 amino acids long. CDR3 protein: CASSLRDGGFGYTF. The DNA for the CDR3 is TGTGCCAGCAGCCTGAGGGACGGTGGATTTGGCTACACCTTC.

This clonotype was detected only a few times. The J gene is TRBJ2-7, the V gene TRBV7-2; 7 bases align to TRBD1. The CDR3 sequence is 13 residues long. Per germline, CDR1 SGHTA and CDR2 FQGNSA. Germline trimming cut 8 bases from V and 7 bases from J; bases unmatched to any gene: 11. CDR3: CASLLQGLGEQYF. The DNA for the CDR3 is TGTGCCAGCCTTCTACAGGGGCTGGGGGAGCAGTACTTC.

The chain employs TRBV6-5 and TRBJ1-1; D remains ambiguous. The V end was cut by 4 bases, the J end by 3 bases, with 12 bases between. CDR3 size: 14 residues. The germline V gene encodes CDR1 MNHEY and CDR2 SVGAGI. This chain's CDR3 is CASSSPREHTEAFF. CDR3 bases: TGTGCCAGCAGTTCGCCACGGGAACACACTGAAGCTTTCTTT.

V usage is TRBV4-2 and J usage is TRBJ1-4; 9 bases agree with TRBD1. This CDR3 spans 14 amino acids. CDR1 and CDR2 (germline): LGHNA, YNFKEQ. V dropped 3 bases and J dropped 6; count of bases not matched to a gene: 2. The CDR3 spells CASSQGQGDEKLFF. The CDR3, as DNA: TGTGCCAGCAGCCAGGGACAGGGAGATGAAAAACTGTTTTTT.

This clonotype was detected ten times or more. CDR3 nucleotide sequence: TGCAGTGCGGATACGGGGGGGCCCCAGTATTTT. Protein sequence: CSADTGGPQYF. The chain recombines TRBV20-1 with TRBJ2-3; the match to TRBD2 covers 8 bases. Losses at the gene ends were 6 bases for V and 12 bases for J; bases not matched to a gene: 8. The CDR3 runs to 11 residues. CDR1 and CDR2 from the germline V gene are DFQATT and SNEGSKA (reference sequence).

This clonotype was detected only a few times. J is TRBJ2-7 and V is TRBV6-6; D possibly uses TRBD1 or TRBD2 (5 bases each). Germline assignment: CDR1 MNHNY and CDR2 SVGAGI (reference sequence). CDR3 length equals 16 residues. V was trimmed by 5 bases and J by 7 bases, leaving 24 bases between them. The CDR3 region has the DNA TGTGCCAGCAGTGGCCCTGGGGCAGGGAGATTGGGGGAGCAGTACTTC. This sequence encodes CASSGPGAGRLGEQYF.